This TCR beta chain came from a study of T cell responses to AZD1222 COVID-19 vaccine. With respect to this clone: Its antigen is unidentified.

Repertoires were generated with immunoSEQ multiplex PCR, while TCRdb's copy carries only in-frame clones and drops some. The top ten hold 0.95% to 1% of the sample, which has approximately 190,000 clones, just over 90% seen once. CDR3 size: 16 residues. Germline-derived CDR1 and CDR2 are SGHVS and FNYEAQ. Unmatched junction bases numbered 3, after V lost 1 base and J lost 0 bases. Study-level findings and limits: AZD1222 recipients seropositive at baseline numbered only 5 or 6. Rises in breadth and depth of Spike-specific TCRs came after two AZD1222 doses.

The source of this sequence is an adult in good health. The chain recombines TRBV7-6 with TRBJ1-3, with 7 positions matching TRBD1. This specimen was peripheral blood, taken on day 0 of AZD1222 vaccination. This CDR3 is CASSLVGQSSGNTIYF. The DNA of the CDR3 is TGTGCCAGCAGCTTAGTGGGACAGAGCTCTGGAAACACCATATATTTT.